This is a list of T cell receptor beta chains from one sample in a study of OX40 agonist ivuxolimab in advanced cancers. The method was immunoSEQ multiplex PCR; TCRdb's version includes in-frame clones alone and lacks a portion of them. The table has about 79,000 clones, around 92% seen once. The sample was CD4+ or CD8+ T cells sorted from blood, taken in a trial of the OX40 agonist ivuxolimab. The receptors were sampled from an adult with an advanced solid tumor such as melanoma, head and neck, liver or kidney cancer. The CDR3 runs from the conserved cysteine through the conserved F or W. A D gene is named only where the DNA matches it firmly. Rows may omit the clone size; those that give it use once, few, many or a size class.

>TRBJ2-5|TRBV27|.|TRBD1
CASSPDGTAEKETQYF
TGTGCCAGCAGTCCCGACGGGACAGCGGAAAAAGAGACCCAGTACTTC
>TRBJ2-7|TRBV7-9|.|TRBD1
CASSPTGASSYEQYF
TGTGCCAGCAGCCCAACAGGGGCCTCCTCCTACGAGCAGTACTTC
>TRBJ2-6|TRBV19|.|TRBD1
CASSPRGRGGANVLTF
TGTGCCAGTAGTCCCAGGGGGCGCGGTGGGGCCAACGTCCTGACTTTC
>TRBJ1-5|TRBV29-1|.|.
CSARSTANQPQHF
TGCAGCGCCCGGTCAACTGCAAATCAGCCCCAGCATTTT
>TRBJ1-1|TRBV10-2|.|.
CASRGQEDTEAFF
TGCGCCAGCAGAGGACAAGAGGACACTGAAGCTTTCTTT
>TRBJ1-1|TRBV7-9|few|.
CASSLWGEAFF
TGTGCCAGCAGCTTATGGGGGGAAGCTTTCTTT
>TRBJ2-7|TRBV28|.|.
CASSSFKDEQYF
TGTGCCAGCAGTTCCTTTAAAGACGAGCAGTACTTC
>TRBJ1-2|TRBV4-3|.|.
CASSQDGIGYTF
TGCGCCAGCAGCCAAGATGGGATCGGCTACACCTTC
>TRBJ2-1|TRBV7-3|.|.
CASSLWRRVVSYNEQFF
TGTGCCAGCAGCTTATGGAGGAGGGTTGTCTCCTACAATGAGCAGTTCTTC
>TRBJ2-1|TRBV5-4|.|TRBD2
CASSRLAGIEQFF
TGTGCCAGCAGCCGCCTAGCGGGGATTGAGCAGTTCTTC
>TRBJ1-1|TRBV5-6|.|.
CASSLGPGDTEAFF
TGTGCCAGCAGCTTGGGCCCAGGGGACACTGAAGCTTTCTTT
>TRBJ1-4|TRBV5-1|few|TRBD1
CASSSRQGGEKLFF
TGCGCCAGCAGCTCTCGACAGGGGGGTGAAAAACTGTTTTTT
>TRBJ1-2|TRBV30|.|.
CAWHRDRPSGYTF
TGTGCCTGGCACCGGGACCGGCCGAGCGGCTACACCTTC
>TRBJ2-3|TRBV9|.|.
CASSVGSRHLRTDTQYF
TGTGCCAGCAGCGTAGGTTCACGACACCTACGCACAGATACGCAGTATTTT
>TRBJ2-5|TRBV6-5|.|.
CASSPQETQYF
TGTGCCAGCAGCCCTCAAGAGACCCAGTACTTC
>TRBJ2-3|TRBV19|once|.
CASTQKLRGDTDTQYF
TGTGCCAGTACCCAAAAACTTCGCGGGGACACAGATACGCAGTATTTT
>TRBJ1-2|TRBV27|.|.
CASSFRADYGYTF
TGTGCCAGCAGTTTTAGGGCCGACTATGGCTACACCTTC
>TRBJ1-4|TRBV5-1|.|.
CASSLKGGGNEKLFF
TGCGCCAGCAGCTTGAAGGGGGGCGGTAATGAAAAACTGTTTTTT
>TRBJ2-7|TRBV30|.|.
CAWSLRTAWHF
TGTGCCTGGAGCCTACGGACCGCCTGGCACTTC
>TRBJ1-1|TRBV14|once|.
CASSQVSTEAFF
TGTGCCAGCAGCCAAGTATCCACTGAAGCTTTCTTT
>TRBJ2-5|TRBV5-4|.|TRBD1
CASSAGQGIFQETQYF
TGTGCCAGCAGCGCTGGACAGGGAATCTTCCAAGAGACCCAGTACTTC
>TRBJ2-1|TRBV11-3|.|.
CASSLSSSYNEQFF
TGTGCCAGCAGCTTATCTAGCTCCTACAATGAGCAGTTCTTC
>TRBJ1-1|TRBV11-1|.|TRBD1
CASSLGRTGVSTEAFF
TGTGCCAGCAGCTTGGGAAGGACAGGGGTAAGCACTGAAGCTTTCTTT
>TRBJ2-1|TRBV7-9|.|TRBD2
CASSLRLAGGFYNEQFF
TGTGCCAGCAGCTTAAGACTAGCGGGAGGGTTTTACAATGAGCAGTTCTTC
>TRBJ1-2|TRBV11-2|.|TRBD1
CASSLRDRGGYTF
TGTGCCAGCAGCTTAAGGGACAGGGGAGGCTACACCTTC
>TRBJ2-7|TRBV19|.|.
CASSITGLLYEQYF
TGTGCCAGTAGTATTACGGGACTTCTCTACGAGCAGTACTTC
>TRBJ2-7|TRBV5-6|.|TRBD2
CASSLEVLAGGPTEQYF
TGTGCCAGCAGCTTGGAAGTACTAGCGGGAGGACCGACCGAGCAGTACTTC
>TRBJ1-3|TRBV4-1|.|.
CASSQPHGTHGNTIYF
TGCGCCAGCAGCCAACCCCACGGGACCCATGGAAACACCATATATTTT
>TRBJ1-5|TRBV28|.|.
CASTSIGRGTQPQHF
TGTGCCAGCACCTCCATAGGCAGGGGCACCCAGCCCCAGCATTTT
>TRBJ1-4|TRBV19|.|.
CASTLGGFGANEKLFF
TGTGCCAGTACCTTGGGGGGGTTTGGAGCTAATGAAAAACTGTTTTTT
>TRBJ1-6|TRBV5-6|once|.
CASSQGSYNSPLHF
TGTGCCAGCAGCCAAGGATCCTATAATTCACCCCTCCACTTT
>TRBJ2-3|TRBV5-4|.|.
CASSLSKGLDTQYF
TGTGCCAGCAGCTTGAGCAAGGGGCTAGATACGCAGTATTTT
>TRBJ2-3|TRBV4-3|.|.
CASSQDSVRTSTDTQYF
TGCGCCAGCAGCCAAGACTCAGTTCGCACAAGCACAGATACGCAGTATTTT
>TRBJ2-7|TRBV30|.|.
CAWNRGSYEQYF
TGTGCCTGGAACCGGGGGTCCTACGAGCAGTACTTC
>TRBJ2-2|TRBV27|.|TRBD1
CASSLSGLRGQGELFF
TGTGCCAGCAGTTTATCCGGGCTGAGGGGACAGGGCGAGCTGTTTTTT
>TRBJ2-7|TRBV11-2|.|TRBD1
CASSLVDRRLYEQYF
TGTGCCAGCAGCTTAGTGGACAGGCGCCTCTACGAGCAGTACTTC
>TRBJ1-2|TRBV2|.|.
CASSMQPPTVDYGYTF
TGTGCCAGCAGCATGCAGCCCCCGACGGTAGACTATGGCTACACCTTC
>TRBJ2-7|TRBV7-2|.|.
CASSLVGRGEQYF
TGTGCCAGCAGCTTAGTTGGTCGCGGCGAGCAGTACTTC
>TRBJ1-1|TRBV30|.|.
CAFSRSSEAFF
TGTGCCTTTTCTCGGAGCTCTGAAGCTTTCTTT
>TRBJ2-7|TRBV18|.|TRBD2
CASSPTGTSVYKQYF
TGTGCCAGCTCACCAACCGGGACTAGCGTCTACAAGCAGTACTTC
>TRBJ2-7|TRBV5-1|.|.
CASSPGASRTGGWQYF
TGCGCCAGTAGTCCCGGGGCGTCTAGGACTGGCGGCTGGCAGTACTTC
>TRBJ2-5|TRBV10-3|.|.
CAISEGVNQETQYF
TGTGCCATCAGTGAAGGGGTTAACCAAGAGACCCAGTACTTC
>TRBJ2-1|TRBV7-3|once|.
CASSNKGLGRGEQFF
TGTGCCAGCAGCAACAAGGGACTCGGGCGAGGTGAGCAGTTCTTC
>TRBJ2-3|TRBV5-6|.|TRBD2
CASSPRLAGFTDTQYF
TGTGCCAGCAGCCCCCGTCTAGCGGGGTTCACAGATACGCAGTATTTT
>TRBJ2-7|TRBV27|once|TRBD1
CASSPPGQGVYEQYF
TGTGCCAGCAGCCCCCCCGGACAGGGCGTCTACGAGCAGTACTTC
>TRBJ2-3|TRBV4-3|.|TRBD2
CASSQGLAETDTQYF
TGCGCCAGCAGCCAAGGACTAGCGGAGACAGATACGCAGTATTTT
>TRBJ2-3|TRBV5-1|few|TRBD1
CASRRDRGGTDTQYF
TGCGCCAGCAGGAGGGACAGGGGCGGCACAGATACGCAGTATTTT
>TRBJ2-1|TRBV10-3|.|TRBD2
CAISEFTGTNNEQFF
TGTGCCATCAGTGAGTTTACCGGGACTAACAATGAGCAGTTCTTC
>TRBJ2-7|TRBV6-1|.|.
CASSEPGYEQYF
TGTGCCAGCAGTGAACCGGGGTACGAGCAGTACTTC
>TRBJ2-5|TRBV9|.|.
CASSEISQQETQYF
TGTGCCAGCAGCGAAATAAGCCAGCAAGAGACCCAGTACTTC
>TRBJ1-2|TRBV19|.|.
CASSPQVRRLGANYGYTF
TGTGCCAGTTCCCCTCAGGTGAGGCGCTTGGGGGCTAACTATGGCTACACCTTC
>TRBJ2-7|TRBV11-3|.|TRBD2
CASSLEGRASEQYF
TGTGCCAGCAGCTTAGAAGGGAGGGCCTCCGAGCAGTACTTC
>TRBJ2-3|TRBV28|.|.
CASRLFRGEGTDTQYF
TGTGCCAGCAGACTATTCAGGGGGGAGGGCACAGATACGCAGTATTTT